This is a list of T cell receptor beta chains from one sample in a study of blood T cell repertoires in COVID-19. Using immunoSEQ multiplex PCR, the repertoire was profiled, and TCRdb retains in-frame clones only, with some absent. In the table there are approximately 300,000 clones, 80% to 90% of which are singletons. The sample was peripheral blood. The receptors originated from a woman aged 50 to 60 with acute or convalescent COVID-19. Both conserved end residues are part of each CDR3. The D gene is left open where the match is weak. Some rows have no size entry. The others give once, few or many, or a class for an expanded clone.

j_call,clone_size,v_call,d_call,cdr3_aa,cdr3_nt
TRBJ1-6,.,TRBV5-1,.,CASSLGSGSSYNSPLHF,TGCGCCAGCAGCTTGGGGTCAGGAAGCTCCTATAATTCACCCCTCCACTTT
TRBJ2-6,.,TRBV5-1,.,CASSLWGLSGANVLTF,TGCGCCAGCAGCTTGTGGGGCCTCTCTGGGGCCAACGTCCTGACTTTC
TRBJ1-6,few,TRBV7-9,.,CASSLAMALDSPLHF,TGTGCCAGCAGCTTAGCTATGGCGCTAGATTCACCCCTCCACTTT
TRBJ1-1,.,TRBV21-1,.,CASSKGEGNTEAFF,TGTGCCAGCAGCAAGGGAGAAGGGAACACTGAAGCTTTCTTT
TRBJ1-5,.,TRBV30,TRBD1,CAWGTGNQPQHF,TGTGCCTGGGGGACAGGAAATCAGCCCCAGCATTTT
TRBJ1-1,few,TRBV5-6,.,CASSSWTALTEAFF,TGTGCCAGCAGCTCATGGACAGCCCTCACTGAAGCTTTCTTT
TRBJ1-3,.,TRBV14,TRBD1,CASRQQGTGNTIYF,TGTGCCAGCAGACAACAGGGGACTGGAAACACCATATATTTT
TRBJ2-6,.,TRBV30,.,CAWSEGGSGANVLTF,TGTGCCTGGAGTGAAGGAGGCTCTGGGGCCAACGTCCTGACTTTC
TRBJ1-2,.,TRBV29-1,.,CSVVGEGSGYTF,TGCAGCGTTGTGGGGGAGGGTAGTGGCTACACCTTC
TRBJ1-2,.,TRBV2,TRBD1,CASSFGTGEYGYTF,TGTGCCAGCAGTTTCGGGACAGGAGAGTATGGCTACACCTTC
TRBJ2-1,.,TRBV2,.,CASLENDEQFF,TGTGCCAGCCTAGAGAACGATGAGCAGTTCTTC
TRBJ2-2,.,TRBV7-9,TRBD1,CANNRGQGGELFF,TGTGCCAACAACAGGGGGCAAGGCGGGGAGCTGTTTTTT
TRBJ2-1,.,TRBV11-2,TRBD2,CASSSGPAGSSYNEQFF,TGTGCCAGCAGCTCCGGGCCAGCGGGGAGCTCCTACAATGAGCAGTTCTTC
TRBJ2-3,.,TRBV29-1,.,CSVEVSGIADTQYF,TGCAGCGTTGAAGTATCGGGGATTGCAGATACGCAGTATTTT
TRBJ2-7,.,TRBV3-1/TRBV3-2,.,CASSQWTTYEQYF,TGTGCCAGCAGCCAATGGACTACTTACGAGCAGTACTTC
TRBJ2-2,.,TRBV10-3,TRBD2,CATAGASGELFF,TGTGCCACAGCGGGGGCTTCCGGGGAGCTGTTTTTT
TRBJ1-4,once,TRBV7-2,.,CASSPRSKGNEKLFF,TGTGCCAGCAGCCCTCGATCCAAGGGGAATGAAAAACTGTTTTTT
TRBJ1-4,.,TRBV7-2,.,CASSLVFTMAGDNEKLFF,TGTGCCAGCAGCTTAGTATTCACGATGGCGGGGGACAATGAAAAACTGTTTTTT
TRBJ1-1,.,TRBV18,.,CASSPRGNTEAFF,TGTGCCAGCTCACCACGCGGGAACACTGAAGCTTTCTTT
TRBJ1-6,.,TRBV12-5,.,CASGLGGSSPLHF,TGTGCTAGTGGTTTAGGCGGGTCTTCACCCCTCCACTTT
TRBJ2-1,.,TRBV19,.,CATTPFGGISEQFF,TGTGCCACCACCCCCTTTGGGGGCATCAGTGAGCAGTTCTTC
TRBJ2-5,.,TRBV6-2/TRBV6-3,.,CASSGVRETQYF,TGTGCCAGCAGTGGTGTTCGGGAGACCCAGTACTTC
TRBJ1-5,.,TRBV9,.,CASSVDEGGQPQHF,TGTGCCAGCAGCGTAGATGAGGGAGGTCAGCCCCAGCATTTT
TRBJ1-2,.,TRBV3-1/TRBV3-2,.,CASSYSDRQDNYGYTF,TGTGCCAGCAGCTACTCCGACAGGCAGGATAACTATGGCTACACCTTC
TRBJ2-1,.,TRBV11-3,TRBD2,CASSLAGGLGNEQFF,TGTGCCAGCAGCTTAGCGGGGGGGCTGGGGAATGAGCAGTTCTTC
TRBJ1-4,once,TRBV5-4,.,CASSLREAGEKLFF,TGTGCCAGCAGCTTGAGGGAGGCCGGTGAAAAACTGTTTTTT
TRBJ1-4,.,TRBV2,TRBD1,CASSNTNRGTNEKLFF,TGTGCCAGCAGCAATACCAACAGGGGAACTAATGAAAAACTGTTTTTT
TRBJ2-2,.,TRBV24-1,TRBD1,CATSDWTGDKNTGELFF,TGTGCCACCAGTGACTGGACAGGGGATAAGAACACCGGGGAGCTGTTTTTT
TRBJ1-1,few,TRBV30,.,CASSGAFDTEAFF,TGTGCCTCCTCCGGAGCCTTTGACACTGAAGCTTTCTTT
TRBJ1-5,.,TRBV6-5,.,CASSGVYGNQPQHF,TGTGCCAGCAGCGGTGTTTACGGCAATCAGCCCCAGCATTTT
TRBJ1-2,.,TRBV24-1,.,CATSDPSGGGYTF,TGTGCCACCAGTGATCCCTCGGGGGGTGGCTACACCTTC
TRBJ1-2,.,TRBV10-3,.,CAISDSRGADGYTF,TGTGCCATCAGTGATTCCCGGGGGGCGGATGGCTACACCTTC
TRBJ1-1,.,TRBV6-5,TRBD1,CASSDRGYTEAFF,TGTGCCAGCAGCGACAGGGGTTACACTGAAGCTTTCTTT
TRBJ2-1,.,TRBV10-3,TRBD2,CATGDLLAGGSGEQFF,TGTGCCACCGGAGACTTACTAGCGGGGGGATCCGGTGAGCAGTTCTTC
TRBJ2-5,.,TRBV3-1/TRBV3-2,TRBD1,CASSPTGEETQYF,TGTGCCAGCAGCCCCACAGGGGAGGAGACCCAGTACTTC
TRBJ2-5,once,TRBV3-1/TRBV3-2,.,CASSPTSSEQETQYF,TGTGCCAGCAGCCCCACCTCTAGCGAGCAAGAGACCCAGTACTTC
TRBJ2-2,.,TRBV6-4,TRBD1,CASSPQGRTTGELFF,TGTGCCAGCAGTCCACAGGGGCGAACCACCGGGGAGCTGTTTTTT
TRBJ2-1,.,TRBV29-1,.,CSVERREQFF,TGCAGCGTTGAGCGGCGAGAGCAGTTCTTC
TRBJ2-2,.,TRBV5-4,TRBD2,CASSFGRGAPGELFF,TGTGCCAGCAGCTTCGGGAGGGGGGCCCCCGGGGAGCTGTTTTTT
TRBJ1-5,few,TRBV7-2,.,CASSLIGIGQPQHF,TGTGCCAGCAGCTTAATCGGGATAGGACAGCCCCAGCATTTT
TRBJ1-1,.,TRBV25-1,.,CASSEYRTAGAFF,TGTGCCAGCAGTGAATATCGGACAGCTGGGGCTTTCTTT
TRBJ1-5,.,TRBV3-1/TRBV3-2,.,CASSPDTTNQPQHF,TGTGCCAGCAGCCCCGACACCACGAATCAGCCCCAGCATTTT
TRBJ2-5,once,TRBV19,TRBD2,CASSRARLAAGKTQYF,TGTGCCAGTAGCCGGGCCCGACTAGCGGCCGGGAAGACCCAGTACTTC
TRBJ1-5,.,TRBV23-1,TRBD1,CASSQSRTGGSNQPQHF,TGCGCCAGCAGTCAATCGCGGACAGGGGGGAGCAATCAGCCCCAGCATTTT
TRBJ1-5,.,TRBV29-1,.,CSAPTGYSNQPQHF,TGCAGCGCCCCTACGGGGTATAGCAATCAGCCCCAGCATTTT